Each of the 15 T cell receptor beta chains below was sequenced from the same sample in a study of radiation and T cells in renal cell carcinoma. The time point here: baseline pretreatment blood. This sample's treatment: 15 Gy SBRT to primary tumor, nephrectomy 4 weeks later. Sequencing was performed with immunoSEQ multiplex PCR; in TCRdb, only in-frame clones are kept and a portion is missing. The table lists approximately 120,000 clones, roughly 85% of them singletons. The sequences come from blood, collected from a patient whose treatment included radiotherapy and nephrectomy. The receptors derive from a woman aged 55 to 70 with renal cell carcinoma.

The chain carries TRBV7-6 and TRBJ1-1; 10 positions agree with TRBD1. The germline gives CDR1 SGHVS, CDR2 FNYEAQ. The CDR3 loop spans 14 amino acids. V was pared by 5 bases and J by 6 bases, with 6 bases of the junction left unmatched. This CDR3 is CASSQGQGDAEAFF. The CDR3 bases are TGTGCCAGCAGCCAAGGACAGGGGGACGCTGAAGCTTTCTTT. Full variable domain (outside the CDR3, taken from reference TRBV7-6 and TRBJ1-1): GAGVSQSPRYKVTKRGQDVALRCDPISGHVSLYWYRQALGQGPEFLTYFNYEAQQDKSGLPNDRFSAERPEGSISTLTIQRTEQRDSAMYRCASSQGQGDAEAFFGQGTRLTVV.

The V call is TRBV2, the J call TRBJ2-2; the match to TRBD2 covers 7 bases. Germline loops: CDR1 SNHLY, CDR2 FYNNEI. J was trimmed by 0 bases and V by 6 bases; bases with no gene match: 10. The CDR3 contains 17 residues. The CDR3 sequence: CASSGFPGGANTGELFF. CDR3 nucleotide sequence: TGTGCCAGCAGCGGTTTTCCTGGGGGGGCGAACACCGGGGAGCTGTTTTTT.

The J gene is TRBJ2-3, the V gene TRBV7-9; D remains ambiguous. This CDR3 is 13 amino acids long. Between the trimmed V and J ends, which lost 4 bases and 10 bases, there was a span of 15 bases. The germline CDR1 and CDR2 sequences are SEHNR and FQNEAQ (reference sequence). This chain's CDR3 is CASSSIWEIAQYF. CDR3 in DNA: TGTGCCAGCAGCTCCATTTGGGAAATTGCGCAGTATTTT.

Points on this clone: The sample carries other DNA sequences with the same CDR3. V gene TRBV18 combines with J gene TRBJ2-1; 7 bases line up with TRBD1. Germline trimming cut 3 bases from V and 7 bases from J; bases unmatched to any gene: 9. The germline CDR1 and CDR2 sequences are KGHSH and LQKENI. The CDR3 has 15 residues. The CDR3 DNA sequence: TGTGCCAGCTCACCTGGACCGGGACAGCGGAATGAGCAGTTCTTC. Protein: CASSPGPGQRNEQFF.

V usage is TRBV15 and J usage is TRBJ2-7; D remains unclear. V dropped 0 bases and J dropped 6 bases, with 6 bases sitting between them. This CDR3 spans 12 amino acids. The germline gives CDR1 LNHNV, CDR2 YYDKDF (reference sequence). The CDR3 here is CATSRDLFEQYF. In DNA form, the CDR3 reads TGTGCCACCAGCAGAGATCTATTCGAGCAGTACTTC.

V is TRBV6-1 and J is TRBJ2-5; weak D call: TRBD1 (6 bases). The CDR3 covers 16 residues. V gave up 0 bases and J gave up 1 base, with 12 bases separating them. Germline lookup yields CDR1 MNHNS and CDR2 SASEGT. The CDR3 region has the DNA TGTGCCAGCAGTGAAGCCAGGGGAACCCCCCAAGAGACCCAGTACTTC. Its protein is CASSEARGTPQETQYF.

A single count supports this clone. This chain connects TRBV5-1 to TRBJ2-7; 7 nucleotides match TRBD1. V dropped 4 bases and J dropped 3; count of bases not matched to a gene: 10. This CDR3 contains 15 residues. Germline CDR1 is SGHRS and CDR2 is YFSETQ. CDR3 DNA sequence: TGCGCCAGCAGCCCGGAACCGGGACAGTTCTACGAGCAGTACTTC. As protein: CASSPEPGQFYEQYF.

The chain uses TRBV27 and TRBJ2-1, with 8 bases matching TRBD2. There are 15 residues in the CDR3. V dropped 7 bases and J dropped 5; count of bases not matched to a gene: 10. Germline V lookup: CDR1 MNHEY, CDR2 SMNVEV (reference sequence). CDR3 residues: CASTLRLAGNNEQFF. As DNA, the CDR3 is TGTGCCAGCACCCTTCGGCTAGCGGGTAACAATGAGCAGTTCTTC.

V and J are TRBV6-6 and TRBJ1-5, with a tentative D call TRBD1 (6 bases). Trimming cost V 1 base and J 5 bases, with 12 bases left between them. This CDR3 contains 15 residues. CDR1 and CDR2 (germline): MNHNY, SVGAGI (reference sequence). The CDR3 DNA follows: TGTGCCAGCAGTTACTTGCGGGACATATATCAGCCCCAGCATTTT. This gives the protein CASSYLRDIYQPQHF.

DNA of the CDR3: TGTGCCAGCAGCTTGTTGGTTGGGGGGGCCCATGTTGCGGGCAATCAGCCCCAGCATTTT. Translating gives CASSLLVGGAHVAGNQPQHF. The chain combines TRBV5-8 with TRBJ1-5; D is perhaps TRBD1 (6 bases). V was trimmed by 1 base and J by 2 bases, leaving 25 bases between them. Germline V gene sequence: CDR1 SGHTS, CDR2 YDEGEE. The CDR3 contains 20 residues.

This rearrangement joins TRBV10-3 to TRBJ2-2, with 8 bases aligning to TRBD1. V lost 8 bases and J lost 2; bases outside the gene matches: 4. CDR1 and CDR2 (germline): ENHRY, SYGVKD. The CDR3 is made up of 14 amino acids. The CDR3 loop reads CAIRRGLNTGELFF. For the CDR3, the DNA is TGTGCCATCCGCAGGGGGCTAAACACCGGGGAGCTGTTTTTT.

J is TRBJ2-3 and V is TRBV4-3; 9 positions agree with TRBD2. The germline V gene has CDR1 LGHNA and CDR2 YSLEER. Trimming took 0 bases from V and 4 from J; bases not matched to a gene: 5. CDR3 size: 16 residues. The DNA for the CDR3 is TGCGCCAGCAGCCAAGAGGGGACTAGCAGGTCAGATACGCAGTATTTT. As protein: CASSQEGTSRSDTQYF.

The CDR3, as DNA: TGTGCCAGCAGCTTATACCAGCGCACAGATACGCAGTATTTT. Its protein product is CASSLYQRTDTQYF. The rearrangement links TRBV11-2 to TRBJ2-3, with no clear D. The length of the CDR3 is 14 residues. Germline assignment: CDR1 SGHAT and CDR2 FQNNGV. With 2 bases removed from V and 1 base from J, the gap between germline ends came to 7 bases.

The rearrangement uses TRBV7-3 and TRBJ1-5; D might be TRBD1 (5 bases). V was pared by 2 bases and J by 8 bases, with 13 bases between. The CDR3 runs 14 residues. In germline, CDR1 is SGHTA, CDR2 FQGTGA. The CDR3 is CASSLGGIGEPQHF. CDR3 DNA: TGTGCCAGCAGCTTAGGGGGGATTGGAGAGCCCCAGCATTTT.

The J gene is TRBJ1-2, the V gene TRBV10-3; D is perhaps TRBD1 (6 bases). V lost 10 bases, J lost 6 bases, and 9 bases lay in between. This CDR3 contains 10 residues. Per germline, CDR1 ENHRY and CDR2 SYGVKD. Written as DNA, the CDR3 is TGTGCCAGCGAGGGGGATGGCTACACCTTC. This sequence encodes CASEGDGYTF.